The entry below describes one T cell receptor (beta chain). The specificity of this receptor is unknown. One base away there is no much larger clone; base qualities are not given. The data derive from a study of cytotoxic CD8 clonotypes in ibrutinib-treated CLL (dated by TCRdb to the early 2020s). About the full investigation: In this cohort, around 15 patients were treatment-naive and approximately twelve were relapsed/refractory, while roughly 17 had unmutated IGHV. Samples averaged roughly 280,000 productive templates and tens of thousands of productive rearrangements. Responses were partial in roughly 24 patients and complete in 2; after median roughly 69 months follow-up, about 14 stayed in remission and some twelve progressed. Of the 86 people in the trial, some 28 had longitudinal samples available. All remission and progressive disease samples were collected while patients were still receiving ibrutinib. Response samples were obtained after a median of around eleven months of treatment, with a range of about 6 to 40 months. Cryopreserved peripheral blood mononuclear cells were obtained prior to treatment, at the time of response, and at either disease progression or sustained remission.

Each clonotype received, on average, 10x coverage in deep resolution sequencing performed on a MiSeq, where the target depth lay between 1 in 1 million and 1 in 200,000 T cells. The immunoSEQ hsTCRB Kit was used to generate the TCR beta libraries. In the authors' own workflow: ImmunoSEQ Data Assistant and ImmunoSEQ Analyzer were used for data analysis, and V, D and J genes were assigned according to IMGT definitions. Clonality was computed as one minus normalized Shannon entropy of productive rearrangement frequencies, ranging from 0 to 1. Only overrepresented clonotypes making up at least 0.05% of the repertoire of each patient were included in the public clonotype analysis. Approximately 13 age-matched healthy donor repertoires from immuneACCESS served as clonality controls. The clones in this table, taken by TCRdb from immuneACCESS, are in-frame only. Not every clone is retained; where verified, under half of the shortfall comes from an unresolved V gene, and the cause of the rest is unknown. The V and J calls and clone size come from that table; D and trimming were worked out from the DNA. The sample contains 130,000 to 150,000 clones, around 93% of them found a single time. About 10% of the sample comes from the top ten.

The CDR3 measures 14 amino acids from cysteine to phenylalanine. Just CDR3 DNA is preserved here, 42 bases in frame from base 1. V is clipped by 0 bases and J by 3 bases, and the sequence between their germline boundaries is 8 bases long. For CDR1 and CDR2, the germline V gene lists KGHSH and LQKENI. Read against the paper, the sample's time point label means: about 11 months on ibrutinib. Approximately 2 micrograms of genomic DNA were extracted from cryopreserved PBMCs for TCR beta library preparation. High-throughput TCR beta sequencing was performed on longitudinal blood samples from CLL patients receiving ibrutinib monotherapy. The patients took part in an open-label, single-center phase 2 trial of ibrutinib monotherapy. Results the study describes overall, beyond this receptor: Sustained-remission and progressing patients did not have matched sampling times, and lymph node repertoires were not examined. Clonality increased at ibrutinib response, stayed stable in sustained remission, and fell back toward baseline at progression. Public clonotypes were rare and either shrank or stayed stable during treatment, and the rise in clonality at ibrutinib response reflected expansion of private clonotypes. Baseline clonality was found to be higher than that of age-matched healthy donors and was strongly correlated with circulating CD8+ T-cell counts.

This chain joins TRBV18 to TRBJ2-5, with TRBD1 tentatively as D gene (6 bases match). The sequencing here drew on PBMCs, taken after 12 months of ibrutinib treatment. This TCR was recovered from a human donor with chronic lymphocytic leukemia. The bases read TGTGCCAGCTCACCACCAGCAGGGGAAGAGACCCAGTACTTC. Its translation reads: CASSPPAGEETQYF.